This T cell receptor beta chain was profiled in a study of blood T cells in healthy people across ages. A few counts support this clonotype. Through a sample-barcoded 5' primer and a J-beta primer mix, a second PCR was run for roughly 6 to 11 cycles. TCRdb reprocessed the 5' RACE reads via MiXCR and lists one record per CDR3 protein. The repertoire consists of approximately 1.5 million distinct CDR3 sequences, with 40% to 45% occurring once and the leading ten covering under 5%. This receptor was identified in a woman aged 18 to 35 in good health. The source material was blood.

CDR3 in amino acids: CASSVGQGWQETQYF. DNA for the CDR3: TGTGCCAGCAGCGTGGGACAGGGCTGGCAAGAGACCCAGTACTTC. The rearrangement joins TRBV12-3 or TRBV12-4 to TRBJ2-5; the match to TRBD1 covers 9 bases. The CDR3 has 15 residues. Germline trimming cut 6 bases from V and 2 bases from J; bases unmatched to any gene: 7.